This TCR beta chain stems from a study of PD-1 blockade in mismatch repair-deficient tumors. Overall study context: All were previously treated, progressing patients with about 12 mismatch repair-deficient cancer types.

Overall study results and limits: After pembrolizumab, tumor-resident clones rose rapidly, then generally contracted before radiologic responses.

TCRdb keeps only in-frame clones here, not all; method: immunoSEQ multiplex PCR. The sample includes over 30,000 clones, 80% of them seen just once. The V gene lost 3 bases and the J gene lost 4 bases, with 17 bases spanning the gap. The CDR3 length is 15 residues. Looked up from germline, CDR1 is SGHRS and CDR2 is YFSETQ. Mismatch repair deficiency was confirmed in all patients, by PCR or immunohistochemistry. This clone has just one count. Its antigen is still unknown. Here the sequenced sample was PBMCs, taken 6 to 7 weeks after starting pembrolizumab. The TCR originated in an adult with mismatch repair-deficient cancer. The chain is built from TRBV5-1 and TRBJ2-7; D might be TRBD1 (7 bases). CDR3 amino acids: CASSSETGTYYEQYF. As DNA, the CDR3 is TGCGCCAGCAGCTCTGAGACAGGGACTTATTACGAGCAGTACTTC.